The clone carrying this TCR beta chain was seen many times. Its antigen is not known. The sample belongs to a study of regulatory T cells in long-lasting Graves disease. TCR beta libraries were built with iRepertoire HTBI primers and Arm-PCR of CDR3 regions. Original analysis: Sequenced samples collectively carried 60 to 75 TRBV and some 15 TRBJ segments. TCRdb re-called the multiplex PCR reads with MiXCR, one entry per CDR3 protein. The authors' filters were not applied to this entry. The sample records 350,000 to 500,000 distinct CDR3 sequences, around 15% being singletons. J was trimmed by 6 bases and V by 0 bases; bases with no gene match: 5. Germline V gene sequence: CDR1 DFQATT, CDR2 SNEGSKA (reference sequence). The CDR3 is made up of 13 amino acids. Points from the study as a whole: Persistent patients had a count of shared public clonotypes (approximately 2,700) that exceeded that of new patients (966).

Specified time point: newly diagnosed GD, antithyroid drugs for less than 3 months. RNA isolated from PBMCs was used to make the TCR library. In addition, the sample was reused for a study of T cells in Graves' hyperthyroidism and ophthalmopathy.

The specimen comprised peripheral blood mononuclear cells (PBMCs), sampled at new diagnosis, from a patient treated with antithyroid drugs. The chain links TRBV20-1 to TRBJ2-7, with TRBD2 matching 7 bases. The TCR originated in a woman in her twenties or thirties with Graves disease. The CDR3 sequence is CSARDPGTIEQYF. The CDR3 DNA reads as TGCAGTGCTAGAGACCCTGGGACTATCGAGCAGTACTTC.